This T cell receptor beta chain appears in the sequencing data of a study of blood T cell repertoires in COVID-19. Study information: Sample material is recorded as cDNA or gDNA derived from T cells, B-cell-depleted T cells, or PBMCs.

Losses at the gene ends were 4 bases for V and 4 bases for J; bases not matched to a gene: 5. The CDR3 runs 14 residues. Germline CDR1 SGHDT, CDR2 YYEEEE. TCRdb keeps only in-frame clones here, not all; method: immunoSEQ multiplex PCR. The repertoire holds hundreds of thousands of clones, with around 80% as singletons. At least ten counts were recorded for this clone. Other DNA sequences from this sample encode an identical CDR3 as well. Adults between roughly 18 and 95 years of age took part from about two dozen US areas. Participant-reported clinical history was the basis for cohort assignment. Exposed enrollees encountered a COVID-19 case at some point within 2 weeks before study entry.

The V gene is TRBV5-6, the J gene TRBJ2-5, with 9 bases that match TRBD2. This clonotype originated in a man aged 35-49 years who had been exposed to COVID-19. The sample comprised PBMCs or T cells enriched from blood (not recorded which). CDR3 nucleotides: TGTGCCAGCAGCATTAGCGGGAGCGGAGAGACCCAGTACTTC. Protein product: CASSISGSGETQYF.